These 6 T cell receptor beta chains were sequenced from one sample in a study of T cell responses to AZD1222 COVID-19 vaccine. TCRdb's copy holds only in-frame clones and misses some; the assay was immunoSEQ multiplex PCR. The sample includes some 54,000 clones, 70% to 90% seen only once; the top ten take around 3.9%. Material: peripheral blood, obtained on day 0 of AZD1222 vaccination. These receptors all stem from an adult in good health.

V gene TRBV24-1 combines with J gene TRBJ2-2; D is possibly TRBD2 (5 bases). CDR3 length: 15 residues. V was cut by 0 bases and J by 5 bases, with 9 bases left in between. Germline CDR1 is KGHDR and CDR2 is SFDVKD. DNA for the CDR3: TGTGCCACCAGTGATTTGGGGCCGGGGACCGGGGAGCTGTTTTTT. Protein product: CATSDLGPGTGELFF.

This rearrangement joins TRBV4-3 to TRBJ2-1; 7 bases map to TRBD2. J gave up 10 bases and V 0 bases, and 12 bases lay outside the gene matches. The CDR3 totals 16 residues. Germline V gene lookup returns CDR1 LGHNA and CDR2 YSLEER. CDR3 residues: CASSQDRTRRGLEQFF. As DNA, the CDR3 is TGCGCCAGCAGCCAAGACCGGACTAGGAGGGGTCTAGAGCAGTTCTTC.

This clone was counted between two and nine times. The chain links TRBV18 to TRBJ2-3, with D uncertain. Trimming removed 4 bases from V and 2 bases from J, with 16 bases in between. The CDR3 consists of 16 residues. CDR1 is KGHSH, CDR2 LQKENI, per germline. The CDR3 DNA follows: TGTGCCAGCTCACTACACGAGACACCCCACACAGATACGCAGTATTTT. It encodes CASSLHETPHTDTQYF.

V gene TRBV6-2 or TRBV6-3 combines with J gene TRBJ2-3, with TRBD1 identical over 8 bases. The germline CDR1 and CDR2 sequences are MNHEY and SVGEGT. CDR3 size: 15 residues. J was trimmed by 5 bases and V by 5 bases; bases with no gene match: 9. This CDR3 is CASSPRQGQVDTQYF. The CDR3 DNA reads as TGTGCCAGCAGTCCCCGACAGGGACAGGTAGATACGCAGTATTTT.

This clone was picked up a small number of times. The chain is built from TRBV6-1 and TRBJ2-3, with 9 bases lining up with TRBD2. Germline CDR1 is MNHNS and CDR2 is SASEGT. This CDR3 comprises 14 residues. V gave up 3 bases and J gave up 2 bases; unmatched junction bases: 0. CDR3 sequence: CASSEGLATDTQYF. CDR3 coding DNA: TGTGCCAGCAGTGAGGGACTAGCCACAGATACGCAGTATTTT.

The chain employs TRBV2 and TRBJ2-2, with TRBD1 matching over 9 bases. Per the germline V gene, CDR1 is SNHLY and CDR2 is FYNNEI. This CDR3 has 16 residues. V was clipped by 7 bases and J by 3 bases; unmatched bases: 9. The CDR3 DNA sequence: TGTGCCAGCACGAATCCGGGACAGGGACACACCGGGGAGCTGTTTTTT. Translation gives CASTNPGQGHTGELFF. The full variable domain, rest sourced from reference TRBV2 and TRBJ2-2, is EPEVTQTPSHQVTQMGQEVILRCVPISNHLYFYWYRQILGQKVEFLVSFYNNEISEKSEIFDDQFSVERPDGSNFTLKIRSTKLEDSAMYFCASTNPGQGHTGELFFGEGSRLTVL.